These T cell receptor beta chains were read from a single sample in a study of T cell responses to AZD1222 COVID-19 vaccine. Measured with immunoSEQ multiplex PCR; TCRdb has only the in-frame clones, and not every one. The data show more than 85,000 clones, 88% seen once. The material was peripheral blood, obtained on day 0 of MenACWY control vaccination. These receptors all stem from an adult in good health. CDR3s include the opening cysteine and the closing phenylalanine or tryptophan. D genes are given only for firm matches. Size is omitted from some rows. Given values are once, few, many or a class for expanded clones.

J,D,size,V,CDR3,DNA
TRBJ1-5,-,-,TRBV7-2,CASSSSRGQISNQPQHF,TGTGCCAGCAGCTCCTCCCGGGGGCAGATAAGCAATCAGCCCCAGCATTTT
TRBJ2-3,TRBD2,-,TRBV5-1,CASSSGRGGTDTQYF,TGCGCCAGCAGCTCCGGGCGGGGGGGCACAGATACGCAGTATTTT
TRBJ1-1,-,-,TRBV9,CASSPYDEGNTEAFF,TGTGCCAGCAGCCCGTACGACGAGGGGAACACTGAAGCTTTCTTT
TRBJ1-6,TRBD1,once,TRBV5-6,CASSLALTGVGNSPLHF,TGTGCCAGCAGCTTGGCCCTTACAGGGGTTGGTAATTCACCCCTCCACTTT
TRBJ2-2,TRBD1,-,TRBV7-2,CASSPDRATGELFF,TGTGCCAGCAGCCCCGACAGGGCAACCGGGGAGCTGTTTTTT
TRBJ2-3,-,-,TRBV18,CASSRPTGTQYF,TGTGCCAGCTCACGCCCTACAGGTACGCAGTATTTT
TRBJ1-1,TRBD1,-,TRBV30,CAWSGTGGTEAFF,TGTGCCTGGAGTGGAACAGGGGGGACTGAAGCTTTCTTT
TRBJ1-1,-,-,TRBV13,CASSLPTVANTEAFF,TGTGCCAGCAGCTTACCGACAGTGGCGAACACTGAAGCTTTCTTT
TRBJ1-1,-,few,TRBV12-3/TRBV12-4,CASSFRGTEAFF,TGTGCCAGCAGTTTCCGGGGCACTGAAGCTTTCTTT
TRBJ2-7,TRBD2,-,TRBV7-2,CASSPLKERGARSYEQYF,TGTGCCAGCAGCCCCTTGAAGGAGCGGGGGGCCCGCTCCTACGAGCAGTACTTC
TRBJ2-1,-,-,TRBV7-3,CASSLTGRSSYNEQFF,TGTGCCAGCAGCTTAACCGGGCGTAGCTCCTACAATGAGCAGTTCTTC
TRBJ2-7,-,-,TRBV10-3,CAISVGRAGRYEQYF,TGTGCCATCAGTGTAGGTCGAGCCGGGAGATACGAGCAGTACTTC
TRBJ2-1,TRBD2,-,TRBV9,CASSPPGLAGVRKFF,TGTGCCAGCAGCCCCCCGGGACTAGCGGGAGTAAGGAAGTTCTTC
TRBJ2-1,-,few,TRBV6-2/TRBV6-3,CASSYSVGRTGNEQFF,TGTGCCAGCAGTTACTCGGTAGGGCGAACCGGGAATGAGCAGTTCTTC
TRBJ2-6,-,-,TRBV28,CASSPTGPLSGANVLTF,TGTGCCAGCAGCCCGACAGGCCCCCTCTCTGGGGCCAACGTCCTGACTTTC
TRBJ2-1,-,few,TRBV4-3,CASSQDEPGTYNEQFF,TGCGCCAGCAGCCAAGATGAGCCGGGAACCTACAATGAGCAGTTCTTC
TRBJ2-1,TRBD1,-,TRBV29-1,CSVEDRTGEYEQFF,TGCAGCGTTGAAGACCGGACAGGGGAGTATGAGCAGTTCTTC
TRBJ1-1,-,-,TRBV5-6,CASSSWGPGSGGTEAFF,TGTGCCAGCAGCTCTTGGGGACCAGGGTCTGGGGGTACTGAAGCTTTCTTT
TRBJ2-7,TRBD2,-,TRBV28,CASSLGGDEQYF,TGTGCCAGCAGTTTGGGGGGGGATGAGCAGTACTTC
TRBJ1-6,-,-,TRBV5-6,CASSLRIPPGHSPLHF,TGTGCCAGCAGCCTACGAATTCCGCCAGGGCATTCACCCCTCCACTTT
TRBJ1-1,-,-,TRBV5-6,CASSLSGTEAFF,TGTGCCAGCAGCTTGTCGGGCACTGAAGCTTTCTTT
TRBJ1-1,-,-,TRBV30,CAWSDGRGWNTEAFF,TGTGCCTGGAGTGACGGTCGGGGGTGGAACACTGAAGCTTTCTTT
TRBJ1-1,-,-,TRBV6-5,CASSYANTEAFF,TGTGCCAGCAGTTACGCGAACACTGAAGCTTTCTTT
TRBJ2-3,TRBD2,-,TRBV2,CASSRTSGTQYF,TGTGCCAGCAGTAGGACTAGCGGTACGCAGTATTTT
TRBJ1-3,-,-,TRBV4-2,CASSQDDSHPGNTIYF,TGTGCCAGCAGCCAAGATGACAGTCACCCTGGAAACACCATATATTTT
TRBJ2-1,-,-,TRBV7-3,CASSSDLGSYNEQFF,TGTGCCAGCAGCTCAGACCTGGGCTCCTACAATGAGCAGTTCTTC